This T cell receptor beta chain originates from a study of T cells in Graves' hyperthyroidism and ophthalmopathy. The overall study: Peripheral blood was acquired at first diagnosis, ahead of any therapy whatsoever.

CDR1 and CDR2 from the germline V gene are SGDLS and YYNGEE. With 4 bases clipped from V and 3 bases from J, the junction kept 6 bases outside the gene matches. The CDR3 spans 15 residues. A remark on this clonotype: Its antigen is unidentified.

General observations from the study: Before onset, ophthalmopathy was predicted by the model a median 6.5 months earlier. Blood also showed most of the thyroid clonotypes that were expanded above 0.001.

Source material for PBMCs was about 11 ml fresh peripheral blood. Researchers took RNA transcripts and amplified the TCR beta CDR3 regions from them. An initial round of RT-PCR targeting the TCR CDR3 relied on the HTBI primer set. MiXCR was run by TCRdb on the multiplex PCR reads, yielding one entry per CDR3 protein. The sample holds more than 350,000 distinct CDR3 sequences, roughly 15% seen once. V gene TRBV9 combines with J gene TRBJ1-2; 10 bases fit TRBD1. This sequence was found in a woman in her sixties or seventies with Graves' ophthalmopathy. Material: blood. The CDR3 loop is CASSPTGTGDYGYTF. The CDR3, as DNA: TGTGCCAGCAGCCCAACCGGGACAGGGGACTATGGCTACACCTTC.